This T cell receptor (beta chain) was identified during a study of control samples from healthy donors and cancer patients. Only in-frame clones appear in the TCRdb table, and some are missing; sequencing was by immunoSEQ multiplex PCR. Of some 110,000 clones listed, over 90% are singletons. The sequencing input was blood. The sequence was obtained from a young man in good health.

The CDR3 loop is CASSDPDRPSEQPSYEQYF. The DNA for the CDR3 is TGTGCCAGCAGTGACCCGGACAGGCCCTCCGAACAACCGTCCTACGAGCAGTACTTC. The genes are TRBV2 and TRBJ2-7; 7 bases agree with TRBD1. From germline, CDR1 is SNHLY and CDR2 FYNNEI. J gave up 1 base and V 3 bases, and 18 bases lay outside the gene matches. The CDR3 is 19 amino acids.